A single sample is the source of the 27 T cell receptor beta chains below, sequenced in a study of shared clonotypes between healthy human individuals (dated by TCRdb to 2020 to 2022). Library method: the immunoSEQ multiplex PCR assay. The source is immuneACCESS, and TCRdb retained only in-frame sequences with V and J called. Part of the clones is not carried over; for the studies checked, unresolved V genes explain less than half of this, and the remainder is unexplained. Across this sample there are around 1.9 million clones, with under 95% seen only once. The biggest ten clones account for around 1.7% of the sample. CD8 naive samples consisted of CD45RO-negative cells that were positively selected for CCR7, yielding a CD45RA+CCR7+ population without TemRA cells. Sequencing used naive CD8+ T cells from PBMCs. Reading the label with the study, this specimen's cell subset or site is: CD45RA+CCR7+. These TCRs come from a man between 18 and 35 years old in good health. Some clones in this sample may be carry-over from other donors' samples.

This chain uses TRBV4-1 with TRBJ2-3; unclear D gene. This CDR3 is 15 amino acids long. V was cut by 0 bases and J by 5 bases, with 12 bases left in between. The V gene's germline CDR1 is MGHRA and CDR2 YSYEKL. The CDR3 reads CASSQDLATQDTQYF. The CDR3 DNA reads as TGCGCCAGCAGCCAAGATCTGGCCACGCAAGATACGCAGTATTTT.

This chain uses TRBV29-1 with TRBJ2-1, with 11 bases lining up with TRBD2. Germline CDR1 and CDR2: SQVTM and ANQGSEA. J gave up 5 bases and V 3 bases, and 6 bases lay outside the gene matches. This CDR3 region has 15 residues. The CDR3 DNA reads TGCAGCGTTGAGTACGGGACTAGCGGAAACAATGAGCAGTTCTTC. This sequence encodes CSVEYGTSGNNEQFF.

The chain uses TRBV7-6 and TRBJ2-1; D perhaps matches TRBD2 (6 bases). The V end was cut by 1 base, the J end by 8 bases, with 15 bases between. Looked up from germline, CDR1 is SGHVS and CDR2 is FNYEAQ. The CDR3 loop spans 15 amino acids. The chain's CDR3 is CASSLGGGGLDEQFF. CDR3 coding DNA: TGTGCCAGCAGCTTAGGTGGGGGAGGCCTCGATGAGCAGTTCTTC. Filled out from reference TRBV7-6 and TRBJ2-1, the complete variable domain reads GAGVSQSPRYKVTKRGQDVALRCDPISGHVSLYWYRQALGQGPEFLTYFNYEAQQDKSGLPNDRFSAERPEGSISTLTIQRTEQRDSAMYRCASSLGGGGLDEQFFGPGTRLTVL.

The chain uses TRBV7-6 and TRBJ2-1; possibly TRBD1 or TRBD2 for D (5 bases each). Trimming left V 5 bases short and J 5 bases short, with 19 bases between. This CDR3 spans 16 amino acids. Germline CDR1 is SGHVS and CDR2 is FNYEAQ. The CDR3 here is CASSLLVPGANNEQFF. The CDR3 DNA reads TGTGCCAGCAGCCTCCTCGTCCCCGGGGCTAACAATGAGCAGTTCTTC.

The chain links TRBV27 to TRBJ1-1; D uncertain. The CDR3 consists of 15 residues. V lost 3 bases, J lost 1 base, and 12 bases lay in between. The V gene's germline CDR1 is MNHEY and CDR2 SMNVEV (reference sequence). CDR3 sequence reads: CASSLGIGRNTEAFF. CDR3 nucleotide sequence: TGTGCCAGCAGTTTGGGGATCGGGAGGAACACTGAAGCTTTCTTT.

This chain links TRBV5-8 with TRBJ2-3, with 11 bases aligning to TRBD1. Looked up from germline, CDR1 is SGHTS and CDR2 is YDEGEE. The ends lost 4 bases at V and 2 bases at J; junction bases unmatched: 6. This CDR3 contains 16 residues. CDR3 loop: CASSRPDRGPTDTQYF. CDR3 in DNA: TGTGCCAGCAGCCGGCCGGACAGGGGGCCCACAGATACGCAGTATTTT.

Remarks on this clone: This specimen includes other DNA sequences encoding the same CDR3. The V gene is TRBV7-9, the J gene TRBJ2-3; tentatively, D is TRBD1 (7 bases). The length of the CDR3 is 15 residues. Trimming took 5 bases from V and 2 from J, leaving 14 bases between them. The germline V gene encodes CDR1 SEHNR and CDR2 FQNEAQ (reference sequence). Written as DNA, the CDR3 is TGTGCCAGCAGCCCCCCCAGGGGGGCCACAGATACGCAGTATTTT. Its translation: CASSPPRGATDTQYF.

The chain recombines TRBV4-2 with TRBJ2-1, with 12 bases lining up with TRBD2. Per the germline V gene, CDR1 is LGHNA and CDR2 is YNFKEQ. The CDR3 length is 17 residues. After removal of 1 base from V and 8 bases from J, the junction contained 9 bases not matched to a gene. This CDR3 is CASSQVETSGSIYEQFF. CDR3 sequence (DNA): TGTGCCAGCAGCCAAGTGGAGACTAGCGGGAGTATATATGAGCAGTTCTTC.

CDR3 DNA sequence: TGCAGCGTTGATTGGACTAGCGGCAGCTCCTACGAGCAGTACTTC. Translating gives CSVDWTSGSSYEQYF. The V gene is TRBV29-1, the J gene TRBJ2-7, with TRBD2 matching over 10 bases. Germline V gives CDR1 SQVTM, CDR2 ANQGSEA. V lost 3 bases, J lost 0 bases, and 5 bases stayed unmatched. The CDR3 is 15 amino acids.

The chain recombines TRBV2 with TRBJ2-7; maybe TRBD2 (5 bases). Per germline, CDR1 SNHLY and CDR2 FYNNEI. V was trimmed by 3 bases and J by 0 bases, leaving 12 bases between them. This CDR3 is 15 amino acids long. CDR3 amino acids: CASSEDFRSSYEQYF. The CDR3 coding sequence is TGTGCCAGCAGTGAGGACTTTCGGAGCTCCTACGAGCAGTACTTC.

This rearrangement joins TRBV7-9 to TRBJ1-2, with D tentatively TRBD1 (5 bases). The CDR3 totals 14 residues. CDR1 and CDR2 from the germline V gene are SEHNR and FQNEAQ (reference sequence). Trimming took off 5 bases at V and 4 bases at J, with 14 bases between the two ends. The CDR3 sequence: CASSGGDGIYGYTF. CDR3 in DNA: TGTGCCAGCAGCGGGGGAGACGGGATCTATGGCTACACCTTC.

The CDR3 nucleotides are TGTGCCAGCAGTTACCCCGGGACAGGGGTCGACGAGCAGTACTTC. Amino acids: CASSYPGTGVDEQYF. The V call is TRBV6-5, the J call TRBJ2-7; 10 bases agree with TRBD1. V shed 2 bases, J shed 5 bases, and the junction held 6 bases outside the gene matches. The germline V gene has CDR1 MNHEY and CDR2 SVGAGI. This CDR3 has 15 residues.

This chain connects TRBV10-3 to TRBJ2-1; TRBD2 agrees at 10 bases. With 6 bases clipped from V and 2 bases from J, the junction kept 7 bases outside the gene matches. The CDR3 runs 16 residues. In germline, CDR1 is ENHRY, CDR2 SYGVKD. The CDR3 DNA reads as TGTGCCATCAGAGAACCGGGACTAGCGCCCTACAATGAGCAGTTCTTC. Translation gives CAIREPGLAPYNEQFF.

DNA for the CDR3: TGTGCCACCAGCCAGGGACAGGTTGCTACGGGCGAAAAACTGTTTTTT. It yields the protein CATSQGQVATGEKLFF. This chain links TRBV15 with TRBJ1-4; TRBD1 aligns across 8 bases. CDR1 and CDR2 from the germline V gene are LNHNV and YYDKDF (reference sequence). CDR3 size: 16 residues. V trimming: 5 bases; J trimming: 8 bases; junction bases outside the gene matches: 13.

The V and J genes are TRBV28 and TRBJ2-7; no clear D. The CDR3 runs 14 residues. In germline, CDR1 is MDHEN, CDR2 SYDVKM. V lost 6 bases, J lost 2 bases, and 14 bases lay in between. DNA for the CDR3: TGTGCCAGCAGCCCTCTGGACCGGCCCTACGAGCAGTACTTC. Translated, it gives CASSPLDRPYEQYF. Together with reference TRBV28 and TRBJ2-7, the CDR3 gives the full variable domain: DVKVTQSSRYLVKRTGEKVFLECVQDMDHENMFWYRQDPGLGLRLIYFSYDVKMKEKGDIPEGYSVSREKKERFSLILESASTNQTSMYLCASSPLDRPYEQYFGPGTRLTVT.

Regarding this clone: The same CDR3 arises from other DNA sequences in this sample as well. V and J are TRBV6-5 and TRBJ1-2; TRBD1 matches 8 bases. J gave up 1 base and V 5 bases, and 6 bases lay outside the gene matches. Germline loops: CDR1 MNHEY, CDR2 SVGAGI. The CDR3 has 15 residues. The CDR3 here is CASSPRTGSNYGYTF. The CDR3 nucleotides are TGTGCCAGCAGTCCCCGGACAGGGAGTAACTATGGCTACACCTTC.

The chain carries TRBV7-3 and TRBJ1-5, with D uncertain. The germline V and J ends were trimmed by 6 bases and 6 bases, with 18 bases remaining between them. CDR1 is SGHTA and CDR2 is FQGTGA in the germline V gene. The CDR3 consists of 15 residues. Here the CDR3 reads CASSPPRNPTQPQHF. The CDR3, as DNA: TGTGCCAGCAGTCCCCCGAGGAACCCGACTCAGCCCCAGCATTTT.

The chain joins TRBV5-1 to TRBJ2-2, with 9 nucleotides matching TRBD1. The CDR3 loop spans 17 amino acids. Trimming removed 4 bases from V and 2 bases from J; junction bases left unmatched: 9. Per the germline V gene, CDR1 is SGHRS and CDR2 is YFSETQ. The CDR3 here is CASSRQGELGNTGELFF. The CDR3 DNA sequence: TGCGCCAGCAGCAGACAGGGGGAATTAGGCAACACCGGGGAGCTGTTTTTT.

V and J are TRBV7-9 and TRBJ2-7; 11 bases line up with TRBD2. The germline V gene encodes CDR1 SEHNR and CDR2 FQNEAQ (reference sequence). The CDR3 runs to 14 residues. Trimming cost V 3 bases and J 7 bases; bases outside gene matches: 5. Here the CDR3 reads CASSLTSGNGEQYF. CDR3 nucleotides: TGTGCCAGCAGCTTGACTAGCGGGAACGGGGAGCAGTACTTC.

In its sample, this clone was seen once. Other nucleotide sequences in the sample specify the same CDR3. This chain's CDR3 is CASSLAPRDRVNYGYTF. The CDR3 nucleotides are TGTGCCAGCAGCTTAGCGCCCCGGGACAGGGTGAACTATGGCTACACCTTC. The V call is TRBV7-6, the J call TRBJ1-2; TRBD1 agrees at 9 bases. Per the germline V gene, CDR1 is SGHVS and CDR2 is FNYEAQ. The CDR3 consists of 17 residues. Trimming took 0 bases from V and 2 from J; bases not matched to a gene: 7.

This chain links TRBV4-2 with TRBJ1-5; no clear D gene. CDR1 is LGHNA, CDR2 YNFKEQ, per germline. CDR3 size: 13 residues. V was pared by 1 base and J by 4 bases, with 5 bases between. CDR3 sequence (DNA): TGTGCCAGCAGCCAAGGGAGGAATCAGCCCCAGCATTTT. It is translated as CASSQGRNQPQHF.

The chain recombines TRBV7-9 with TRBJ2-1; possible D gene TRBD1, 5 bases. Germline V gives CDR1 SEHNR, CDR2 FQNEAQ (reference sequence). Between the trimmed V and J ends, which lost 5 bases and 0 bases, there was a span of 11 bases. This CDR3 is built from 15 residues. The CDR3 coding sequence is TGTGCCAGCAGCCCCCGACAGAACTCCTACAATGAGCAGTTCTTC. Protein sequence: CASSPRQNSYNEQFF.

V and J are TRBV28 and TRBJ2-1; D may be TRBD2 (6 bases). Per germline, CDR1 MDHEN and CDR2 SYDVKM. The CDR3 is made up of 15 amino acids. V lost 7 bases and J 2 bases, leaving 15 bases between the germline ends. This chain's CDR3 is CASTPEAGPYNEQFF. Written as DNA, the CDR3 is TGTGCCAGCACCCCAGAGGCGGGACCCTACAATGAGCAGTTCTTC.

The J gene is TRBJ2-7, the V gene TRBV11-2; TRBD1 matches 7 bases. The CDR3 is 16 amino acids. With 0 bases clipped from V and 3 bases from J, the junction kept 8 bases outside the gene matches. Germline V gene data show CDR1 as SGHAT and CDR2 as FQNNGV. The CDR3 DNA sequence: TGTGCCAGCAGCTTAGAAGGGGGCTCATTCTACTACGAGCAGTACTTC. This sequence encodes CASSLEGGSFYYEQYF.

This chain connects TRBV9 to TRBJ2-7; D is ambiguous. The CDR3 is 15 residues long. The germline V and J ends were trimmed by 1 base and 0 bases, with 11 bases remaining between them. Germline V gene data show CDR1 as SGDLS and CDR2 as YYNGEE. CDR3 protein: CASSVSSVTSYEQYF. The CDR3 DNA reads TGTGCCAGCAGCGTATCGTCAGTAACCTCCTACGAGCAGTACTTC.

The chain carries TRBV6-5 and TRBJ2-7; 8 bases are a match to TRBD1. From germline, CDR1 is MNHEY and CDR2 SVGAGI. This CDR3 is built from 14 residues. Trimming cost V 2 bases and J 3 bases; bases outside gene matches: 3. The CDR3 nucleotides read TGTGCCAGCAGTTACGGACAGGGAGACTACGAGCAGTACTTC. Its translation is CASSYGQGDYEQYF.

The CDR3 DNA is TGTGCCAGCAGCGAAGGGGGGTCCTACGAGCAGTACTTC. This gives the protein CASSEGGSYEQYF. The chain is built from TRBV7-9 and TRBJ2-7; D may match TRBD1 or TRBD2 (6 bases each). Germline CDR1 is SEHNR and CDR2 is FQNEAQ (reference sequence). The ends were cut back, 5 bases at V and 1 base at J, with 9 bases in the middle. The CDR3 runs to 13 residues.